These 14 T cell receptor beta chains came from one sample sequenced in a study of blood T cell repertoires in COVID-19. Sequencing used immunoSEQ multiplex PCR; TCRdb keeps in-frame clones, though not all of them. The sample has about 160,000 clones; about 80% are singletons. The material sequenced was peripheral blood. The receptors derive from a woman older than 75 with acute or convalescent COVID-19.

The V and J genes are TRBV28 and TRBJ2-1, with D perhaps matching TRBD2 (6 bases). Between the trimmed V and J ends, which lost 6 bases and 3 bases, there was a span of 24 bases. The V gene's germline CDR1 is MDHEN and CDR2 SYDVKM. The CDR3 length is 18 residues. CDR3 in DNA: TGTGCCAGCAGCCTTAGACCACCGGGAGTATCGGGCTACAATGAGCAGTTCTTC. Amino acids: CASSLRPPGVSGYNEQFF.

The chain couples TRBV12-2 to TRBJ1-2. TRBV12-2 is a pseudogene segment. The CDR3 has 14 amino acids. Written as DNA, the CDR3 is TGTGCAAGTCGCTTAGTTTTCGGTAGATATGGCTACACCTTC. This encodes CASRLVFGRYGYTF.

V and J are TRBV5-1 and TRBJ2-1; a possible D gene is TRBD1 (5 bases). Germline CDR1 SGHRS, CDR2 YFSETQ. Trimming took off 1 base at V and 4 bases at J, with 12 bases between the two ends. The CDR3 consists of 15 residues. The CDR3 sequence: CASSLMQGSYNEQFF. The CDR3, as DNA: TGCGCCAGCAGCTTGATGCAGGGTTCATACAATGAGCAGTTCTTC. The full variable domain, rest sourced from reference TRBV5-1 and TRBJ2-1, is KAGVTQTPRYLIKTRGQQVTLSCSPISGHRSVSWYQQTPGQGLQFLFEYFSETQRNKGNFPGRFSGRQFSNSRSEMNVSTLELGDSALYLCASSLMQGSYNEQFFGPGTRLTVL.

This clone was counted once. The chain employs TRBV2 and TRBJ2-3, with a weak D call TRBD2 (5 bases). Trimming took off 3 bases at V and 0 bases at J, with 13 bases between the two ends. The germline CDR1 and CDR2 sequences are SNHLY and FYNNEI. The CDR3 has 16 amino acids. In nucleotides, the CDR3 is TGTGCCAGCAGTGAGTACCTCCGGGGAAGCACAGATACGCAGTATTTT. It translates to CASSEYLRGSTDTQYF.

This clone appeared a few times. The CDR3 nucleotides read TGCGCCAGCAGCTTGGGGGTAGGGGGATCGGAGACCCAGTACTTC. This sequence encodes CASSLGVGGSETQYF. The chain employs TRBV5-1 and TRBJ2-5; possibly TRBD1 for D (6 bases). Trimming stripped 0 bases from V and 5 bases from J, with 14 bases between. Germline V gene data show CDR1 as SGHRS and CDR2 as YFSETQ. The CDR3 is 15 amino acids.

J is TRBJ2-3 and V is TRBV25-1, with D perhaps matching TRBD2 (7 bases). The V gene's germline CDR1 is MGHDK and CDR2 SYGVNS. V lost 3 bases, J lost 2 bases, and 21 bases lay in between. CDR3 size: 18 residues. CDR3 coding DNA: TGTGCCAGCAGTGATTTAGGGGGGGCGGGAGACCTCACAGATACGCAGTATTTT. Its protein product is CASSDLGGAGDLTDTQYF.

This clone has a handful of counts. The V call is TRBV5-1, the J call TRBJ2-7; D may be TRBD2 (7 bases). With 4 bases removed from V and 5 bases from J, the gap between germline ends came to 28 bases. The CDR3 extends over 18 amino acids. Germline V gene data show CDR1 as SGHRS and CDR2 as YFSETQ. CDR3 nucleotide sequence: TGCGCCAGCAGCCCCCAGGGGTTTCTAGCGGTCCCGAGGAACGAGCAGTACTTC. Its translation is CASSPQGFLAVPRNEQYF.

CDR3 sequence reads: CASSPRRGSWNTEAFF. In nucleotides, the CDR3 is TGTGCCAGCAGCCCTCGGAGGGGATCCTGGAACACTGAAGCTTTCTTT. The rearrangement uses TRBV14 and TRBJ1-1; a possible D gene is TRBD1 (5 bases). The germline CDR1 and CDR2 sequences are SGHDN and FVKESK. Trimming removed 4 bases from V and 1 base from J, with 16 bases in between. CDR3 length: 16 residues.

The chain joins TRBV29-1 to TRBJ1-2; D is unresolved. Germline V gene sequence: CDR1 SQVTM, CDR2 ANQGSEA. The V end was cut by 2 bases, the J end by 1 base, with 5 bases between. The CDR3 spans 12 residues. CDR3 protein: CSVEPDNYGYTF. The CDR3 DNA is TGCAGCGTTGAACCAGATAACTATGGCTACACCTTC.

The chain recombines TRBV19 with TRBJ2-4; D is possibly TRBD2 (6 bases). V was cut by 9 bases and J by 6 bases, with 24 bases left in between. CDR3 length: 16 residues. CDR1 is LNHDA, CDR2 SQIVND, per germline (reference sequence). DNA for the CDR3: TGTGCCAGGAATCAGGAGAGCAGGAGGGCTAGAAACATTCAGTACTTC. Its translation is CARNQESRRARNIQYF.

The chain carries TRBV10-1 and TRBJ2-5; D is unresolved. V lost 0 bases and J lost 2, with 10 bases in between. The CDR3 has 15 amino acids. Germline-derived CDR1 and CDR2 are WNHNN and SYGVQD (reference sequence). This CDR3 is CASSESGATQETQYF. DNA of the CDR3: TGCGCCAGCAGTGAGTCGGGCGCTACTCAAGAGACCCAGTACTTC.

The CDR3 nucleotides read TGCGCCAGCACCCGCCAAGGGGGGGAAGGCAATCAGCCCCAGCATTTT. It is translated as CASTRQGGEGNQPQHF. This chain links TRBV4-1 with TRBJ1-5; tentative D call: TRBD1 (6 bases). V was trimmed by 7 bases and J by 2 bases, leaving 18 bases between them. This CDR3 spans 16 amino acids. Germline CDR1 is MGHRA and CDR2 is YSYEKL.

This chain links TRBV25-1 with TRBJ1-2; 9 positions agree with TRBD1. Per germline, CDR1 MGHDK and CDR2 SYGVNS. V shed 3 bases and J 6 bases; nucleotides not matched to a gene: 5. CDR3 length: 14 residues. The CDR3 coding sequence is TGTGCCAGCAGTGAGGGACAGGGAAGGAATGGCTACACCTTC. Translating it yields CASSEGQGRNGYTF.

The chain recombines TRBV27 with TRBJ1-2; D is unresolved. The CDR3 spans 15 residues. Looked up from germline, CDR1 is MNHEY and CDR2 is SMNVEV (reference sequence). Trimming pared 0 bases from V and 8 bases from J, leaving 16 bases between. For the CDR3, the DNA is TGTGCCAGCAGTTTATCGGGCGCGCTCAGCAGGGGCTACACCTTC. Translated: CASSLSGALSRGYTF.